This TCR beta chain is drawn from a study of T cells expressing NK-cell markers. Study at large: Seven donors tested HCMV-seropositive and one tested seronegative among the eight sequenced.

Comment on this clonotype: Its antigen is not known.

The authors generated TCR beta cDNA through 5'RACE template switching with UMIs. No DNA is given; TCRdb re-called the 5' RACE reads and lists each CDR3 protein once. The repertoire table contains 400,000 to 450,000 distinct CDR3 sequences. General study results and limits: Six of the donors carried dominant NKG2C+ clonotypes that took up 1.0-7.0% of their CD8+ T cells.

The germline CDR1 and CDR2 sequences are WNHNN and SYGVQD (reference sequence). This CDR3 has 14 amino acids. The receptor's source is a woman aged 18 to 75 in good health. Sample: blood T cells: a sorted CD56 or NKG2C T cell subset, CD4+ or CD8+ T cells, or bulk PBMC T cells (not recorded which). This chain joins TRBV10-1 and TRBJ1-2; TCRdb gives TRBD1 as the D gene, but with no DNA this cannot be confirmed. The CDR3 spells CASSPGGTGKGYTF.